A selection of T cell receptor beta chains follows, all from one sample in a study of vaccination effects on CD4 cells after COVID-19. Measured with immunoSEQ multiplex PCR; TCRdb has only the in-frame clones, and not every one. The sample lists about 71,000 clones, 75% to 90% occurring once. These receptors have no known antigen. The sequencing here drew on CD4+ T cells from PBMCs cultured with SARS-CoV-2 spike peptides, taken before COVID-19 vaccination. These receptors were taken from a human donor who received a COVID-19 vaccine. The conserved cysteine and the conserved F or W are not part of the CDR3 here.

cdr3_length	v_call	j_call	cdr3_aa
11	TRBV30	TRBJ1-4	AWKGQGNEKLF
12	TRBV5-1	TRBJ1-2	ASSPTGLEDGYT
13	TRBV28	TRBJ1-5	ASSSGTGEIKPQH
17	TRBV7-2	TRBJ2-3	ASSLEFRASGEFRDTQY
13	TRBV3-1/TRBV3-2	TRBJ2-3	ASSQESSSTDTQY
12	TRBV14	TRBJ2-1	ASSQLGRYNEQF
14	TRBV3-1/TRBV3-2	TRBJ1-5	ASSQHETEKNQPQH
11	TRBV10-3	TRBJ1-5	AIRTGANQPQH
13	TRBV3-1/TRBV3-2	TRBJ2-5	ASSARTGREETQY
15	TRBV27	TRBJ1-5	ASSPDTAGWGNQPQH
11	TRBV2	TRBJ1-5	ASSENPNQPQH
13	TRBV6-5	TRBJ2-3	ASSYSRAGGDTQY
10	TRBV6-5	TRBJ1-5	ASKVGNQPQH
14	TRBV5-4	TRBJ2-6	ASSLGGSTGANVLT
13	TRBV7-9	TRBJ2-1	ASSLVGSPYNEQF
12	TRBV5-1	TRBJ1-5	ASSPDRGNQPQH
11	TRBV29-1	TRBJ1-4	SVGEATNEKLF
13	TRBV18	TRBJ2-1	ASSPQTLWYNEQF
10	TRBV30	TRBJ1-2	AWSVMGYGYT
14	TRBV19	TRBJ1-4	ASSSAPGWIGEKLF
11	TRBV19	TRBJ2-5	ASSPRQEETQY
11	TRBV18	TRBJ2-3	ASSLGQTDTQY
16	TRBV7-9	TRBJ1-6	ASSLADRMGRRNSPLH
13	TRBV7-9	TRBJ1-4	ASSLGQGVNEKLF
15	TRBV7-2	TRBJ2-2	ASNSQLNLLNTGELF
14	TRBV25-1	TRBJ2-3	ASSEHGGAYTDTQY
12	TRBV5-5	TRBJ2-2	ASSSLGGTGELF
10	TRBV10-1	TRBJ1-5	ATPGIGQPQH